The 23 T cell receptor beta chains below come from one sample, sequenced in a study of blood T cell repertoires in COVID-19 (dated by TCRdb to about 2020). Receptor amplification or capture employed the immunoSEQ multiplex PCR assay. Held by TCRdb, this immuneACCESS table contains in-frame sequences only and omits some clones. Under half of the omission traces to an unresolved V gene where checked; the cause of the rest is unknown. In all, the sample holds 300,000 or so clones, and 87% of those were seen once. Less than 9.5% of the sample is in the top ten clones. Material for sequencing was peripheral blood. The source is a woman in her 50s who had recovered from COVID-19.

This rearrangement joins TRBV5-1 to TRBJ1-4, with 8 nucleotides matching TRBD1. Per the germline V gene, CDR1 is SGHRS and CDR2 is YFSETQ. The ends lost 4 bases at V and 8 bases at J; junction bases unmatched: 10. This CDR3 region has 15 residues. CDR3 protein: CASSRVQGTGEKLFF. The CDR3 DNA reads TGCGCCAGCAGCAGGGTACAGGGGACAGGAGAAAAACTGTTTTTT.

The chain has TRBV30 and TRBJ1-2; 9 bases fit TRBD1. The CDR3 consists of 13 residues. V lost 1 base, J lost 4 bases, and 1 base stayed unmatched. Germline CDR1 GTSNPN, CDR2 SVGIG (reference sequence). The CDR3 sequence is CAWSGQGGYGYTF. The DNA of the CDR3 is TGTGCCTGGAGTGGACAGGGGGGCTATGGCTACACCTTC.

The genes are TRBV28 and TRBJ2-1; perhaps TRBD1 as D (8 bases). V was shortened by 5 bases and J by 2 bases, with 16 bases between the two germline ends. The CDR3 contains 16 residues. The germline CDR1 and CDR2 sequences are MDHEN and SYDVKM. CDR3 protein: CASSPWTGRAYNEQFF. The CDR3 DNA sequence: TGTGCCAGCAGTCCGTGGACAGGGAGGGCCTACAATGAGCAGTTCTTC.

This clone showed up just once. V and J are TRBV15 and TRBJ1-1; no clear D gene. The CDR3 consists of 14 residues. Trimming stripped 0 bases from V and 2 bases from J, with 7 bases between. CDR1 and CDR2 from the germline V gene are LNHNV and YYDKDF (reference sequence). The CDR3 is CATSRERTNTEAFF. Here the CDR3 DNA reads TGTGCCACCAGCAGAGAACGGACTAACACTGAAGCTTTCTTT.

This clone was counted only a few times. The chain couples TRBV9 to TRBJ1-2; D perhaps matches TRBD1 (6 bases). The germline gives CDR1 SGDLS, CDR2 YYNGEE. Trimming pared 0 bases from V and 4 bases from J, leaving 16 bases between. CDR3 length: 16 amino acids. CDR3 in amino acids: CASSVGPQGYGYGYTF. In DNA, the CDR3 is TGTGCCAGCAGCGTAGGCCCCCAGGGGTATGGCTATGGCTACACCTTC.

The chain employs TRBV28 and TRBJ2-5; 9 positions match TRBD1. With 5 bases clipped from V and 7 bases from J, the junction kept 11 bases outside the gene matches. Germline-derived CDR1 and CDR2 are MDHEN and SYDVKM. This CDR3 region has 15 residues. The CDR3 coding sequence is TGTGCCAGCAGTCCGTCCGGGACAGGGCGGGGGACCCAGTACTTC. It is translated as CASSPSGTGRGTQYF.

To note about this clone: One junction end disagrees with the germline gene, perhaps due to a read error. The chain is built from TRBV6-2 or TRBV6-3 and TRBJ2-7; 8 nucleotides match TRBD2. In germline, CDR1 is MNHEY, CDR2 SVGEGT. This CDR3 region has 13 residues. DNA of the CDR3: TGTGCCAGCAGTTCCTCCCGTAGCGGGACCCAAAATTTC. Protein sequence: CASSSSRSGTQNF.

The chain carries TRBV2 and TRBJ2-5; 8 nucleotides match TRBD2. The CDR3 is 13 residues long. Germline V gene lookup returns CDR1 SNHLY and CDR2 FYNNEI. The trim removed 6 bases at V and 3 bases at J, leaving 3 bases unmatched. In DNA, the CDR3 is TGTGCCAGCAGAGCGGGGGTGGAAGAGACCCAGTACTTC. Encoded protein: CASRAGVEETQYF.

As DNA, the CDR3 is TGCGCCAGCAGCTTGGATCACAGGGGTGTTGAAAAACTGTTTTTT. Encoded protein: CASSLDHRGVEKLFF. The rearrangement joins TRBV5-1 to TRBJ1-4, with TRBD1 identical over 7 bases. Germline CDR1 reads SGHRS; CDR2 reads YFSETQ. V trimming: 0 bases; J trimming: 7 bases; junction bases outside the gene matches: 6. The CDR3 consists of 15 residues. Variable domain in full (rest from reference TRBV5-1 and TRBJ1-4): KAGVTQTPRYLIKTRGQQVTLSCSPISGHRSVSWYQQTPGQGLQFLFEYFSETQRNKGNFPGRFSGRQFSNSRSEMNVSTLELGDSALYLCASSLDHRGVEKLFFGSGTQLSVL.

The gene calls are TRBV7-2 and TRBJ2-5; possible D gene TRBD2, 5 bases. V lost 5 bases to trimming and J lost 1 base, with 17 bases between them. The CDR3 loop spans 16 amino acids. Per germline, CDR1 SGHTA and CDR2 FQGNSA. DNA for the CDR3: TGTGCCAGCAGCCTAAGCATACTAGGACGCCAAGAGACCCAGTACTTC. Protein product: CASSLSILGRQETQYF.

The rearrangement joins TRBV10-2 to TRBJ1-5; tentative D call: TRBD1 (6 bases). CDR3 length: 16 residues. V lost 5 bases and J lost 6, with 20 bases in between. The germline gives CDR1 WSHSY, CDR2 SAAADI. CDR3 DNA: TGCGCCAGCAGTACAGGGTACAGGGATCGGGGTCAGCCCCAGCATTTT. Translation gives CASSTGYRDRGQPQHF.

In this sample, this clone turned up once. This sequence joins TRBV20-1 and TRBJ2-7; a possible D gene is TRBD2 (5 bases). The CDR3 sequence is 11 residues long. Between the trimmed V and J ends, which lost 3 bases and 7 bases, there was a span of 10 bases. Germline V gene data show CDR1 as DFQATT and CDR2 as SNEGSKA (reference sequence). The CDR3 reads CSASSVDEQYF. DNA of the CDR3: TGCAGTGCTAGTAGCGTCGATGAGCAGTACTTC.

The chain couples TRBV5-4 to TRBJ1-2; TRBD1 is a possible D gene (5 bases). Trimming took off 3 bases at V and 3 bases at J, with 12 bases between the two ends. The CDR3 has 14 amino acids. Per germline, CDR1 SGHNT and CDR2 YYREEE (reference sequence). The CDR3 loop reads CASSYKGLDYGYTF. DNA for the CDR3: TGTGCCAGCAGCTATAAGGGGCTGGACTATGGCTACACCTTC.

The chain recombines TRBV12-5 with TRBJ2-1; a weak D match, TRBD1 (8 bases). V was clipped by 7 bases and J by 11 bases, with 15 bases between them. CDR1 is LGHNT and CDR2 is FRNRAP in the germline V gene. The CDR3 loop spans 12 amino acids. The CDR3 sequence is CASALQGGQQFF. The DNA of the CDR3 is TGTGCTAGTGCCCTACAGGGGGGGCAGCAGTTCTTC.

The CDR3 DNA follows: TGTGCCAGCAGTTACGCGCGAGAATATGGCTACACCTTC. Its protein is CASSYAREYGYTF. The J gene is TRBJ1-2, the V gene TRBV6-6; D unclear. Trimming stripped 2 bases from V and 5 bases from J, with 9 bases between. The CDR3 spans 13 residues. The germline CDR1 and CDR2 sequences are MNHNY and SVGAGI (reference sequence).

The chain links TRBV5-5 to TRBJ1-2; D is undetermined. Germline V gene sequence: CDR1 SGHKS, CDR2 YYEKEE (reference sequence). There are 12 residues in the CDR3. V lost 4 bases and J lost 12, with 16 bases in between. The CDR3 loop reads CASSPTSRENTF. Written as DNA, the CDR3 is TGTGCCAGCAGCCCCACCTCGAGGGAAAACACCTTC.

The chain carries TRBV11-3 and TRBJ2-3; 8 bases align to TRBD2. The CDR3 contains 14 residues. J gave up 4 bases and V 4 bases, and 4 bases lay outside the gene matches. Germline CDR1 and CDR2: SGHNT and YENEEA. CDR3 coding DNA: TGTGCCAGCAGCTCCGGGAGGGCCGCAGATACGCAGTATTTT. Translating gives CASSSGRAADTQYF.

The chain is built from TRBV14 and TRBJ2-7; tentative D call: TRBD1 (6 bases). The CDR3 loop spans 16 amino acids. The V and J ends lost 0 bases and 0 bases respectively, with 12 bases between them. The V gene's germline CDR1 is SGHDN and CDR2 FVKESK. DNA for the CDR3: TGTGCCAGCAGCCAAGAAACAGGGATAAGCTCCTACGAGCAGTACTTC. Protein: CASSQETGISSYEQYF.

The chain carries TRBV2 and TRBJ2-2, with 9 nucleotides matching TRBD2. Germline V CDR1 and CDR2: SNHLY, FYNNEI. The CDR3 is 18 amino acids. The V segment lost 2 bases and the J segment 4 bases; nucleotides outside the gene matches: 11. This chain's CDR3 is CASSERDSGSVGTGELFF. The CDR3 nucleotides are TGTGCCAGCAGTGAAAGGGATAGCGGGAGTGTGGGCACCGGGGAGCTGTTTTTT.

The chain links TRBV5-1 to TRBJ2-3; TRBD2 matches at 10 bases. This CDR3 spans 16 amino acids. Germline V gene lookup returns CDR1 SGHRS and CDR2 YFSETQ. With 3 bases clipped from V and 3 bases from J, the junction kept 7 bases outside the gene matches. The CDR3 region is CASSSGASGRTDTQYF. CDR3 in DNA: TGCGCCAGCAGCTCCGGGGCTAGCGGGAGAACAGATACGCAGTATTTT.

This chain connects TRBV5-1 to TRBJ1-3; D perhaps matches TRBD1 (6 bases). Trimming removed 2 bases at V and 1 base at J, with 16 bases between. Germline V gene lookup returns CDR1 SGHRS and CDR2 YFSETQ. The CDR3 sequence is 17 residues long. CDR3 region: CASSFLSYQGSGNTIYF. The DNA for the CDR3 is TGCGCCAGCAGCTTTCTGTCCTACCAGGGGTCTGGAAACACCATATATTTT.

The chain couples TRBV30 to TRBJ2-7; D is perhaps TRBD2 (5 bases). Germline loops: CDR1 GTSNPN, CDR2 SVGIG (reference sequence). V lost 5 bases and J 2 bases, leaving 13 bases between the germline ends. The CDR3 consists of 13 residues. DNA of the CDR3: TGTGCCTGGCGAAATCCGGGAACCTACGAGCAGTACTTC. It is translated as CAWRNPGTYEQYF.

The V gene is TRBV19, the J gene TRBJ1-6; 8 positions match TRBD1. CDR3 length: 12 residues. J was trimmed by 16 bases and V by 6 bases; bases with no gene match: 8. The V gene's germline CDR1 is LNHDA and CDR2 SQIVND (reference sequence). The CDR3 coding sequence is TGTGCCAGTAGCCTCGGACAGGGTGCTCTCCACTTT. This gives the protein CASSLGQGALHF.